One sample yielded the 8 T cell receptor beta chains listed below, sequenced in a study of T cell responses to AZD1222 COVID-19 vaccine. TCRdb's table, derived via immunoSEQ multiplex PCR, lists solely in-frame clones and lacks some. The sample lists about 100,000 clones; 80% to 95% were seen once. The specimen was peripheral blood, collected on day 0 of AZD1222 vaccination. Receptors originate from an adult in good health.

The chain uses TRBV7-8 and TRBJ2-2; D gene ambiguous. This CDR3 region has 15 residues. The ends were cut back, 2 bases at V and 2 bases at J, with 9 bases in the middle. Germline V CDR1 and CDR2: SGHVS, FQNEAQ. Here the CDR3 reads CASSLSLLNTGELFF. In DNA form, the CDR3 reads TGTGCCAGCAGCTTAAGTCTCCTCAACACCGGGGAGCTGTTTTTT.

In DNA form, the CDR3 reads TGTGCCAGCAGCTTAGGCCCGGATGGCTCCTACAATGAGCAGTTCTTC. Translated: CASSLGPDGSYNEQFF. V and J are TRBV7-3 and TRBJ2-1; D remains ambiguous. From germline, CDR1 is SGHTA and CDR2 FQGTGA. Trimming pared 2 bases from V and 0 bases from J, leaving 11 bases between. The CDR3 length is 16 residues.

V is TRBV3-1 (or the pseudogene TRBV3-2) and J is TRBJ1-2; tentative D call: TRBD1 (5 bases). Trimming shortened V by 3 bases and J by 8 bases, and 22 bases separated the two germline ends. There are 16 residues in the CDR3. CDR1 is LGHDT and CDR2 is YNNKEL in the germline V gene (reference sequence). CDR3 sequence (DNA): TGTGCCAGCAGCCAGAGGCGGGCAGGGACCACGGGAGGCTACACCTTC. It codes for CASSQRRAGTTGGYTF.

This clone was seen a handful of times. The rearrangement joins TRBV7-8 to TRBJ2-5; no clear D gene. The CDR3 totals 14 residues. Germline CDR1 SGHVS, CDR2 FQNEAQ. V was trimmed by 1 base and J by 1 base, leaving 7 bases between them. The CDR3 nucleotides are TGTGCCAGCAGCTTAGGACACATCCAAGAGACCCAGTACTTC. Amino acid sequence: CASSLGHIQETQYF.

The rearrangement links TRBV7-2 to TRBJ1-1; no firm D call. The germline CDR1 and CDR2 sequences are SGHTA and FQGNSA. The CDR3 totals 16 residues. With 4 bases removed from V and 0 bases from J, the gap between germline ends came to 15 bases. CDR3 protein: CASSSVGIGMNTEAFF. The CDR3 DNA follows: TGTGCCAGCAGCTCGGTTGGAATTGGTATGAACACTGAAGCTTTCTTT.

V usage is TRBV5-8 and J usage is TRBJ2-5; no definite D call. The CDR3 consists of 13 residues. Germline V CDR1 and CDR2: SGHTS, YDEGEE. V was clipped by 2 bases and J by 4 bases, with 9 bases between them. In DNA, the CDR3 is TGTGCCAGCAGCTTTCAGGTAGCAGAGACCCAGTACTTC. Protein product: CASSFQVAETQYF.

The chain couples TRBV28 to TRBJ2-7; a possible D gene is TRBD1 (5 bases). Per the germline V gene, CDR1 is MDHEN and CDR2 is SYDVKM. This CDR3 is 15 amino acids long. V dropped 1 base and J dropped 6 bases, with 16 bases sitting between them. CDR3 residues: CASSLSPLRVGEQYF. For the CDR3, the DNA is TGTGCCAGCAGTTTATCCCCTCTCAGGGTAGGCGAGCAGTACTTC.

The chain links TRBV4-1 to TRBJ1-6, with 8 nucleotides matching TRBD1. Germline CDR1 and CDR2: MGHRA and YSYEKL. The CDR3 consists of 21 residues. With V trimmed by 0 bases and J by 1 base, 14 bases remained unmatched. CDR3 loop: CASSQDSPGTGERSYNSPLHF. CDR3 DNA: TGCGCCAGCAGCCAAGATAGCCCCGGGACAGGAGAGAGGTCCTATAATTCACCCCTCCACTTT.